This T cell receptor (beta chain) was captured by sequencing in a study of shared clonotypes between healthy human individuals. Whole-study findings and limits: Specimens sampled were limited to blood, with tissue repertoires likely differing.

About 28,000 T cell genomes, or around 330 ng DNA, went into replicate PCRs of unsorted PBMC. This table comes from immunoSEQ multiplex PCR, and its TCRdb copy is limited to in-frame clones, with some not included. The sample has roughly 500,000 clones, less than 85% seen once. This CDR3 has 14 amino acids. With V trimmed by 6 bases and J by 8 bases, 7 bases remained unmatched. Germline V gives CDR1 SGHNT, CDR2 YYREEE (reference sequence). A note on this clone: Its antigen is undetermined.

Source material: PBMCs. The receptor was isolated from a woman in her 40s in good health. Some clones in this sample may be carry-over from other donors' samples. The rearrangement joins TRBV5-4 to TRBJ1-4; 10 nucleotides agree with TRBD1. In nucleotides, the CDR3 is TGTGCCAGCAATTCGGACAGGGGGGGAGAAAAACTGTTTTTT. This sequence encodes CASNSDRGGEKLFF.